Below, one T cell receptor (beta chain) is given with its context. There is no known antigen for this receptor. Qualities for individual bases were not recorded, and no much larger clone is one base off. This sample was included in a study of response to subunit inactivated influenza vaccine (dated by TCRdb to 2016 to 2019). With respect to the entire study: To follow how T cells responded to a trivalent subunit inactivated influenza vaccine, the researchers relied on deep quantitative profiling of the T cell receptor repertoire.

The germline V and J ends show losses of 6 bases and 12 bases respectively, and no gene match explains 10 bases of the junction. The CDR3 runs 13 residues from the cysteine to the phenylalanine. Only the CDR3 DNA stays, 39 bases, in frame from base 1. Points the paper makes about the study in general: It was suggested by the authors that each seasonal influenza vaccination may recruit only a limited number of new T cells.

The library was obtained by RT-PCR. Sequencing took place on an Illumina HiSeq 2500. The public reads were reanalyzed by TCRdb: fastp trimming at Q25, MiXCR alignment, in-frame beta chains only. When rows share a CDR3 protein, they turn into one entry using the most common DNA and genes. The sample has about 800,000 distinct CDR3 sequences on record, over 20% of them singletons. The ten top clones hold 10% of the sample. This sequence was found in a man aged 50 or older who received an inactivated influenza vaccine. Donor details come from another sample of the same person, matched by shared clones. The receptor chain draws on TRBV12-3 or TRBV12-4 and TRBJ2-1; 8 middle bases align to TRBD1. The input for sequencing was PBMCs from blood, taken 5 days after vaccination. For the CDR3, the sequence is CASRWTGRSRQFF. Here is the DNA: TGTGCCAGCAGGTGGACAGGGAGAAGTCGGCAGTTCTTC.